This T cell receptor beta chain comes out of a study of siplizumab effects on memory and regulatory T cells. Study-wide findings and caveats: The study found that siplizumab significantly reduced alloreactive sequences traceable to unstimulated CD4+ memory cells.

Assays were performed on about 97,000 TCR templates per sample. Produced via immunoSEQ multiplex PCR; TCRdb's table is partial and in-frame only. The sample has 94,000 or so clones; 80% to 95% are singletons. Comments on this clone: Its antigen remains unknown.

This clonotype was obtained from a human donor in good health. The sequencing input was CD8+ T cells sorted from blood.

Here the CDR3 reads CASRGTGGTEAFF. As DNA, the CDR3 is TGTGCCAGTAGAGGGACAGGGGGCACTGAAGCTTTCTTT. The genes are TRBV19 and TRBJ1-1; 11 nucleotides match TRBD1. Germline V gene data show CDR1 as LNHDA and CDR2 as SQIVND (reference sequence). This CDR3 comprises 13 residues. After removal of 6 bases from V and 4 bases from J, the junction contained 1 base not matched to a gene.